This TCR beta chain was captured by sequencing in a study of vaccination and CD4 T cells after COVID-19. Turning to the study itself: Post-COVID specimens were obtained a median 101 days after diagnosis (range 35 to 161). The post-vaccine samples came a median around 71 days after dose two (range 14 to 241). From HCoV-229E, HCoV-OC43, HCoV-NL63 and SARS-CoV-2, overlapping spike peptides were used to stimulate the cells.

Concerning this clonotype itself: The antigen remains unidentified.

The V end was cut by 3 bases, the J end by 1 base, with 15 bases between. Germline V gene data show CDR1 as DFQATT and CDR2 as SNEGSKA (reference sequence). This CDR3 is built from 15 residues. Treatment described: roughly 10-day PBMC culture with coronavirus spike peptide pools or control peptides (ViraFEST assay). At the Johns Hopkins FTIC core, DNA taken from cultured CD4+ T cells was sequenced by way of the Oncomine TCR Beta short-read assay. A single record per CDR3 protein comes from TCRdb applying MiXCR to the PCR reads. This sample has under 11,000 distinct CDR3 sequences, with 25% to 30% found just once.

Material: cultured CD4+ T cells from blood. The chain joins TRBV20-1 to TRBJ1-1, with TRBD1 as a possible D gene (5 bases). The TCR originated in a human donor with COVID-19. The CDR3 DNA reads TGCAGTGCTAGGCCTAATGGACAAGGGAACACTGAAGCTTTCTTT. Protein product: CSARPNGQGNTEAFF.